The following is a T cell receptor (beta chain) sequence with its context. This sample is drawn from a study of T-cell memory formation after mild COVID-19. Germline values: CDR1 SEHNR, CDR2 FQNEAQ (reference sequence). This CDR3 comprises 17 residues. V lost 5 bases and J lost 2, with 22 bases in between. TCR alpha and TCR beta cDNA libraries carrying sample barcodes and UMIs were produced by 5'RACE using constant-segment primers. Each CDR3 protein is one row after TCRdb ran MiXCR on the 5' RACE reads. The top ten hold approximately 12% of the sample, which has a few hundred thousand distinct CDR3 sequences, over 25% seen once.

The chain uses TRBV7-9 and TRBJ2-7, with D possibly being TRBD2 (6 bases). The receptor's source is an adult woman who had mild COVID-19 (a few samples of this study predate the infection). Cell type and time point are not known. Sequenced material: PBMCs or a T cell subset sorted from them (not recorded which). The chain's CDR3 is CASSNSRLAEEPYEQYF. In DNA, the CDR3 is TGTGCCAGCAGCAACAGTAGATTAGCGGAAGAACCCTACGAGCAGTACTTC.